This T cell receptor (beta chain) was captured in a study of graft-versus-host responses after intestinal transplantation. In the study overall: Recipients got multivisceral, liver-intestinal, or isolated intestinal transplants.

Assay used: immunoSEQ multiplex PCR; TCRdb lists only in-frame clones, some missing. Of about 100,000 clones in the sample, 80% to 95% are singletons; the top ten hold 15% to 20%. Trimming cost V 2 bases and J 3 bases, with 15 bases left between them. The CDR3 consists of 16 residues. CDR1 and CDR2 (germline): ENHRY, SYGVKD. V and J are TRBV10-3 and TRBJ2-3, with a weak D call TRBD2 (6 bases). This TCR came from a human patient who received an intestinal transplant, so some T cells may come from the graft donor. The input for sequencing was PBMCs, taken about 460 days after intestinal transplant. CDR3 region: CAISEGTPFTTDTQYF. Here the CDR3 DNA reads TGTGCCATCAGTGAGGGGACTCCCTTCACAACAGATACGCAGTATTTT.